This T cell receptor (beta chain) was recovered during a study of cytomegalovirus exposure and HLA in healthy donors. In germline, CDR1 is MGHRA, CDR2 YSYEKL. The CDR3 is 14 residues long. V lost 0 bases and J 6 bases, leaving 9 bases between the germline ends. With regard to this clone: Its antigen is currently unknown.

PCR amplification relied on 60 Vbeta primers (plus 13 Jbeta primers). TCRdb's table, derived via immunoSEQ multiplex PCR, lists solely in-frame clones and lacks some. The sample has 100,000 to 150,000 clones; 80% to 90% are singletons. Study-wide findings and caveats: A reported reduction in N-insertions relative to the roughly 670-donor mean was seen in an Asian-associated ancestry cluster in a later analysis.

The rearrangement links TRBV4-1 to TRBJ2-1, with unresolved D. The material sequenced was PBMCs. This receptor was taken from a woman aged 40-49 years in good health and CMV-seropositive. CDR3 in DNA: TGCGCCAGCAGCCAAGATGGGCAGGTCAATGAGCAGTTCTTC. Protein sequence: CASSQDGQVNEQFF.